A single sample is the source of the 20 T cell receptor beta chains below, sequenced in a study of Ad26.COV2.S vaccination and SARS-CoV-2 variants. Treatment noted: some 20 received Ad26.COV2.S at low or high dose, single or two shots; about 5 received placebo; per-sample allocation not given. Sampling took place 63 days after the first vaccine or placebo injection. Assay used: immunoSEQ multiplex PCR; TCRdb lists only in-frame clones, some missing. Of over 400,000 clones listed, about 88% are singletons. The sample consisted of peripheral blood, taken in a trial of Ad26.COV2.S vaccine versus placebo. The origin of the receptors is a person aged 18-60 years who received the Ad26.COV2.S COVID-19 vaccine or a placebo.

V usage is TRBV24-1 and J usage is TRBJ1-2, with TRBD1 matching over 7 bases. CDR3 length equals 16 residues. Trimming cost V 3 bases and J 1 base; bases outside gene matches: 7. Per the germline V gene, CDR1 is KGHDR and CDR2 is SFDVKD. CDR3 amino acids: CATSDTTGAGNYGYTF. CDR3 in DNA: TGTGCCACCAGTGATACTACAGGGGCGGGTAACTATGGCTACACCTTC.

The chain links TRBV5-1 to TRBJ1-2; 8 nucleotides align to TRBD1. This CDR3 is built from 14 residues. V lost 2 bases to trimming and J lost 6 bases; unmatched junction nucleotides: 6. CDR1 is SGHRS, CDR2 YFSETQ, per germline. The CDR3 DNA reads TGCGCCAGCAGCTTCCGATCGGGACAGGATGGCTACACCTTC. Protein sequence: CASSFRSGQDGYTF.

The chain employs TRBV28 and TRBJ1-5; TRBD1 might be the D (5 bases). Germline V gene sequence: CDR1 MDHEN, CDR2 SYDVKM. CDR3 size: 14 residues. Deletions cut 1 base from V and 11 bases from J, with 15 bases between. The CDR3: CASSLSNTGSAQHF. CDR3 bases: TGTGCCAGCAGTTTATCAAATACAGGATCAGCCCAGCATTTT.

This rearrangement joins TRBV5-1 to TRBJ2-7; the D is unclear. V was pared by 7 bases and J by 0 bases, with 11 bases between. The germline V gene encodes CDR1 SGHRS and CDR2 YFSETQ. The CDR3 extends over 13 amino acids. CDR3 region: CASGLRSSYEQYF. The CDR3 nucleotides are TGCGCCAGCGGATTGCGGAGCTCCTACGAGCAGTACTTC.

This clone was found once. The chain joins TRBV7-3 to TRBJ2-1; D might be TRBD2 (6 bases). V lost 2 bases, J lost 2 bases, and 7 bases lay in between. The CDR3 length is 14 residues. CDR1 is SGHTA and CDR2 is FQGTGA in the germline V gene. CDR3 sequence reads: CASSLAGPYNEQFF. CDR3 in DNA: TGTGCCAGCAGCTTAGCGGGACCCTACAATGAGCAGTTCTTC. Combining the CDR3 with reference TRBV7-3 and TRBJ2-1 gives the whole variable domain GAGVSQTPSNKVTEKGKYVELRCDPISGHTALYWYRQSLGQGPEFLIYFQGTGAADDSGLPNDRFFAVRPEGSVSTLKIQRTERGDSAVYLCASSLAGPYNEQFFGPGTRLTVL.

The V and J genes are TRBV13 and TRBJ2-3; D remains ambiguous. Trimming stripped 3 bases from V and 0 bases from J, with 10 bases between. From germline, CDR1 is PRHDT and CDR2 FYEKMQ (reference sequence). This CDR3 contains 15 residues. CDR3 amino acids: CASSFMEISTDTQYF. In DNA, the CDR3 is TGTGCCAGCAGCTTCATGGAAATAAGCACAGATACGCAGTATTTT. Full variable domain (outside the CDR3, taken from reference TRBV13 and TRBJ2-3): AAGVIQSPRHLIKEKRETATLKCYPIPRHDTVYWYQQGPGQDPQFLISFYEKMQSDKGSIPDRFSAQQFSDYHSELNMSSLELGDSALYFCASSFMEISTDTQYFGPGTRLTVL.

The chain recombines TRBV14 with TRBJ2-5; D not certain. The V end was cut by 6 bases, the J end by 4 bases, with 9 bases between. This CDR3 has 12 amino acids. Looked up from germline, CDR1 is SGHDN and CDR2 is FVKESK. The DNA for the CDR3 is TGTGCCAGCAGTCTAGTCGGAGAGACCCAGTACTTC. Translation: CASSLVGETQYF.

On this clone itself: Additional DNA sequences in this sample encode the identical CDR3. V gene TRBV5-1 combines with J gene TRBJ2-7; 11 nucleotides align to TRBD1. Germline CDR1 SGHRS, CDR2 YFSETQ. The CDR3 totals 14 residues. The J segment lost 4 bases and the V segment lost 4 bases, leaving 4 bases of the junction unmatched. For the CDR3, the DNA is TGCGCCAGCAGCCTTGGGACAGGGGGGTACGAGCAGTACTTC. This encodes CASSLGTGGYEQYF.

The chain recombines TRBV7-9 with TRBJ2-6; D remains unclear. CDR1 is SEHNR, CDR2 FQNEAQ, per germline (reference sequence). Trimming cost V 5 bases and J 0 bases, with 2 bases left between them. This CDR3 has 13 residues. Written as DNA, the CDR3 is TGTGCCAGCAGCCGCTCTGGGGCCAACGTCCTGACTTTC. Protein: CASSRSGANVLTF.

The rearrangement uses TRBV19 and TRBJ2-1, with D perhaps TRBD1 (6 bases). V dropped 10 bases and J dropped 0 bases, with 19 bases sitting between them. This CDR3 region has 16 residues. Germline values: CDR1 LNHDA, CDR2 SQIVND (reference sequence). The CDR3 DNA reads TGTGCCACCTCGACAGGAACCCTTCTCTCCTACAATGAGCAGTTCTTC. It specifies CATSTGTLLSYNEQFF.

This sequence joins TRBV20-1 and TRBJ2-3; D not resolved. The CDR3 contains 10 residues. V lost 6 bases and J 6 bases, leaving 7 bases between the germline ends. CDR1 is DFQATT and CDR2 is SNEGSKA in the germline V gene (reference sequence). The CDR3 bases are TGCAGTGCGAGAACCGATACGCAGTATTTT. Translation gives CSARTDTQYF.

A few counts support this clone. The J gene is TRBJ1-5, the V gene TRBV19, with D tentatively TRBD1 (6 bases). The CDR3 is 13 residues long. The V end was cut by 6 bases, the J end by 3 bases, with 9 bases between. CDR1 is LNHDA and CDR2 is SQIVND in the germline V gene (reference sequence). The chain's CDR3 is CASSDRYNQPQHF. In DNA, the CDR3 is TGTGCCAGTAGCGACAGGTACAATCAGCCCCAGCATTTT.

The chain uses TRBV12-5 and TRBJ1-2; D gene uncertain. Trimming took off 5 bases at V and 0 bases at J, with 7 bases between the two ends. Germline V gives CDR1 LGHNT, CDR2 FRNRAP. This CDR3 region has 13 residues. The CDR3 region is CASGGLPNYGYTF. The CDR3 coding sequence is TGTGCTAGTGGTGGGCTCCCTAACTATGGCTACACCTTC.

The chain employs TRBV2 and TRBJ1-5; 8 bases map to TRBD1. The CDR3 totals 14 residues. Germline V gene lookup returns CDR1 SNHLY and CDR2 FYNNEI. The V and J ends lost 4 bases and 7 bases, in that order; junction bases with no gene match: 6. The CDR3: CASSGQGPGQPQHF. CDR3 nucleotides: TGTGCCAGCAGTGGACAGGGGCCAGGACAGCCCCAGCATTTT.

The rearrangement joins TRBV5-4 to TRBJ1-1; TRBD1 aligns across 9 bases. The CDR3 runs 14 residues. Germline values: CDR1 SGHNT, CDR2 YYREEE (reference sequence). V lost 4 bases, J lost 4 bases, and 5 bases stayed unmatched. The CDR3 loop reads CASSRGQGTTEAFF. Here the CDR3 DNA reads TGTGCCAGCAGCAGGGGACAGGGCACCACTGAAGCTTTCTTT. The full variable domain, in which reference TRBV5-4 and TRBJ1-1 provide the parts outside the CDR3, is ETGVTQSPTHLIKTRGQQVTLRCSSQSGHNTVSWYQQALGQGPQFIFQYYREEENGRGNFPPRFSGLQFPNYSSELNVNALELDDSALYLCASSRGQGTTEAFFGQGTRLTVV.

The rearrangement links TRBV28 to TRBJ1-2, with D tentatively TRBD1 (5 bases). Per germline, CDR1 MDHEN and CDR2 SYDVKM. V lost 2 bases, J lost 10 bases, and 23 bases lay in between. This CDR3 region has 16 residues. The CDR3, as DNA: TGTGCCAGCAGTTTAATCCCAGGACAAGCCGCCGTACCCTACACCTTC. It is translated as CASSLIPGQAAVPYTF.

This rearrangement joins TRBV7-3 to TRBJ1-2; 7 positions agree with TRBD1. The length of the CDR3 is 14 residues. Germline V gene data show CDR1 as SGHTA and CDR2 as FQGTGA. V was clipped by 2 bases and J by 4 bases; unmatched bases: 4. The CDR3 DNA reads as TGTGCCAGCAGCTTAGAGGGGGCGGGCTATGGCTACACCTTC. Translating it yields CASSLEGAGYGYTF.

This clone is a singleton in its sample. The chain has TRBV5-6 and TRBJ1-2; weak D call: TRBD1 (6 bases). The CDR3 is 14 amino acids. V lost 5 bases and J 2 bases, leaving 13 bases between the germline ends. From germline, CDR1 is SGHDT and CDR2 YYEEEE. The DNA of the CDR3 is TGTGCCAGCAGAAGGGGGGAGTCCAACTATGGCTACACCTTC. Translation: CASRRGESNYGYTF.

The chain combines TRBV5-1 with TRBJ2-1, with 12 bases lining up with TRBD2. This CDR3 has 15 residues. V was pared by 9 bases and J by 2 bases, with 6 bases of the junction left unmatched. CDR1 SGHRS and CDR2 YFSETQ come from the germline V gene. The CDR3 coding sequence is TGCGCCACCACCGCTAGCGGGGGGGCCTACAATGAGCAGTTCTTC. It specifies CATTASGGAYNEQFF.

This clone was seen once. This rearrangement joins TRBV7-2 to TRBJ1-5, with 9 nucleotides matching TRBD1. Germline V gene sequence: CDR1 SGHTA, CDR2 FQGNSA. The CDR3 has 17 residues. Trimming removed 2 bases from V and 2 bases from J; junction bases left unmatched: 7. The CDR3 protein is CASSLRVRDRGNQPQHF. The CDR3 DNA reads as TGTGCCAGCAGCTTACGCGTCCGGGACAGGGGCAATCAGCCCCAGCATTTT.